The clone carrying this T cell receptor beta chain was recorded many times. This CDR3 is 15 amino acids long. Trimming took off 7 bases at V and 0 bases at J, with 16 bases between the two ends. Germline values: CDR1 DFQATT, CDR2 SNEGSKA (reference sequence). During its preparation, the TCRbeta library received unique molecular identifiers. TCRdb ran MiXCR on the PCR reads and lists one entry per CDR3 protein. The table includes about 370,000 distinct CDR3 sequences, about a fifth detected once. The sample originates from a study of T-cell reconstitution after alpha-beta-depleted transplantation in children.

The genes are TRBV20-1 and TRBJ2-1; D uncertain. The starting material was PBMCs from the stem cell graft donor, obtained from the stem cell graft. The TCR was taken from a human donor who donated a stem cell graft to a child with acute myeloid leukemia. The DNA of the CDR3 is TGCAGTGACCACCTGTGGCCTCTCTCCTACAATGAGCAGTTCTTC. Translating gives CSDHLWPLSYNEQFF.